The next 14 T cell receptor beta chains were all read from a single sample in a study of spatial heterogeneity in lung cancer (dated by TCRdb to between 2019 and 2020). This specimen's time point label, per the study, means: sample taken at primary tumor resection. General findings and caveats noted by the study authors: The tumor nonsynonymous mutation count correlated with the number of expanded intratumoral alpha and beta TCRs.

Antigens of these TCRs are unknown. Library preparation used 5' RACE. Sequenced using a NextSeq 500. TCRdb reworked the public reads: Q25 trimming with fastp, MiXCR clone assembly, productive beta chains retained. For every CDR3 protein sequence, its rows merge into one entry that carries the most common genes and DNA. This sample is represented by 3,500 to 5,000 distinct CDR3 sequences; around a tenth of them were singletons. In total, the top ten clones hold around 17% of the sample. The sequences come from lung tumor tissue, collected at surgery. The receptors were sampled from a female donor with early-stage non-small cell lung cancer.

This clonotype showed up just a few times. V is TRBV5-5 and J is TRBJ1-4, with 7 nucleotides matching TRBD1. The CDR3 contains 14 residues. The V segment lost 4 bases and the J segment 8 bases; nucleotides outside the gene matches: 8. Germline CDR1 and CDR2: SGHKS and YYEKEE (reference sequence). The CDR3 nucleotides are TGTGCCAGCAGCCCTGACAGGGCGGAGGAAAAACTGTTTTTT. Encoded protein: CASSPDRAEEKLFF.

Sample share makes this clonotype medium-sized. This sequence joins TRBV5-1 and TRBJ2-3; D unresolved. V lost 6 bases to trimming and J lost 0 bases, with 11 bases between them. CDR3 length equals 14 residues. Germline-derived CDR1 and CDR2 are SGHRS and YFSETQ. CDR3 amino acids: CASTSTGSTDTQYF. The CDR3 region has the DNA TGCGCCAGCACCTCGACGGGCAGCACAGATACGCAGTATTTT. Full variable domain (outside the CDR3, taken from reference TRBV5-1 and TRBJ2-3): KAGVTQTPRYLIKTRGQQVTLSCSPISGHRSVSWYQQTPGQGLQFLFEYFSETQRNKGNFPGRFSGRQFSNSRSEMNVSTLELGDSALYLCASTSTGSTDTQYFGPGTRLTVL.

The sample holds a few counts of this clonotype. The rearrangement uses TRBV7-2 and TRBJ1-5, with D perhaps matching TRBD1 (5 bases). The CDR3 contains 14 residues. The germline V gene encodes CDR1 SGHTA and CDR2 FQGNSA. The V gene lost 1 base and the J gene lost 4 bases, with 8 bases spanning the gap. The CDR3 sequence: CASSLGGGNQPQHF. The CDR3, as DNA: TGTGCCAGCAGCTTAGGGGGGGGGAATCAGCCCCAGCATTTT.

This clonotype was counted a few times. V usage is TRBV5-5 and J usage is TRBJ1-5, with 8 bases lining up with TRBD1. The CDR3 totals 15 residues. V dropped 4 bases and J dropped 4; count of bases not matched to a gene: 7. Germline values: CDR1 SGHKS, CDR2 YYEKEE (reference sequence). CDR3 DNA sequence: TGTGCCAGCAGCCGGACAGGGACAGGAAATCAGCCCCAGCATTTT. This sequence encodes CASSRTGTGNQPQHF. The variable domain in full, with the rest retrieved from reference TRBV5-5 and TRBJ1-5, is DAGVTQSPTHLIKTRGQQVTLRCSPISGHKSVSWYQQVLGQGPQFIFQYYEKEERGRGNFPDRFSARQFPNYSSELNVNALLLGDSALYLCASSRTGTGNQPQHFGDGTRLSIL.

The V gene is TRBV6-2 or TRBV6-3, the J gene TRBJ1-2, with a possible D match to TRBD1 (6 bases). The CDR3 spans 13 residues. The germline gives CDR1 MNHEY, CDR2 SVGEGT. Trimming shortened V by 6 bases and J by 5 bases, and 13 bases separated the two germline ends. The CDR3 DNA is TGTGCCAGCAGAGTCACAGGGTTTTATGGCTACACCTTC. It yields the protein CASRVTGFYGYTF.

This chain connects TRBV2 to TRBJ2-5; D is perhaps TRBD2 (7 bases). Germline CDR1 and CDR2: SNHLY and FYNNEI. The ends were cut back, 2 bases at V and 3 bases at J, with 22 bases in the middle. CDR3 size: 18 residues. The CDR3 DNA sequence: TGTGCCAGCAGTGAAATCGGGATCATCGGGGGGCGGGAAGAGACCCAGTACTTC. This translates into CASSEIGIIGGREETQYF.

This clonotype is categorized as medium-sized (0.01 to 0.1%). The CDR3 nucleotides are TGTGCCATCAGTGATACAGGGGCAAGGGACACCGGGGAGCTGTTTTTT. Protein: CAISDTGARDTGELFF. The chain recombines TRBV10-3 with TRBJ2-2, with 7 bases identical to TRBD1. The CDR3 runs 16 residues. Germline-derived CDR1 and CDR2 are ENHRY and SYGVKD. V lost 3 bases and J lost 3; bases outside the gene matches: 7.

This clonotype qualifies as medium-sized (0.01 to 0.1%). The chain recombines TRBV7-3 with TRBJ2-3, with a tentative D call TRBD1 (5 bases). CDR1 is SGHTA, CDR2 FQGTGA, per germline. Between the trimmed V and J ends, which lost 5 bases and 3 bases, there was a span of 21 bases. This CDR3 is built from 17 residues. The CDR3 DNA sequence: TGTGCCAGCAGCGCCAGGAAGGGGCCTATGAGGACAGATACGCAGTATTTT. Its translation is CASSARKGPMRTDTQYF.

The CDR3 protein is CASSQITVTEAFF. CDR3 coding DNA: TGTGCCAGCAGCCAAATTACGGTCACTGAAGCTTTCTTT. The chain is built from TRBV3-1 and TRBJ1-1; D is uncertain. V was clipped by 2 bases and J by 4 bases, with 8 bases between them. The CDR3 is 13 amino acids. The germline CDR1 and CDR2 sequences are LGHDT and YNNKEL (reference sequence). Full variable domain (missing parts from reference TRBV3-1 and TRBJ1-1): DTAVSQTPKYLVTQMGNDKSIKCEQNLGHDTMYWYKQDSKKFLKIMFSYNNKELIINETVPNRFSPKSPDKAHLNLHINSLELGDSAVYFCASSQITVTEAFFGQGTRLTVV.

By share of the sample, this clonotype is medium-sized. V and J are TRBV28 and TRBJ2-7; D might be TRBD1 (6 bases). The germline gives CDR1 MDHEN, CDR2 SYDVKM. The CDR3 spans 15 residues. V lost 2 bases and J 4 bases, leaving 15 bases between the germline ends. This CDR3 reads CASSLGGPPRYEQYF. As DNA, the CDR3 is TGTGCCAGCAGTTTAGGGGGCCCCCCGCGATACGAGCAGTACTTC.

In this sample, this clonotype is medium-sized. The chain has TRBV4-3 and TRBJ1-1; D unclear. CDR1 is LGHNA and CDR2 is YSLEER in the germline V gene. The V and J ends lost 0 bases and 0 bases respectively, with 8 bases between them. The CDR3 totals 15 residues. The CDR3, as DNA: TGCGCCAGCAGCCAAGAGTGGCTTCTGAACACTGAAGCTTTCTTT. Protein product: CASSQEWLLNTEAFF.

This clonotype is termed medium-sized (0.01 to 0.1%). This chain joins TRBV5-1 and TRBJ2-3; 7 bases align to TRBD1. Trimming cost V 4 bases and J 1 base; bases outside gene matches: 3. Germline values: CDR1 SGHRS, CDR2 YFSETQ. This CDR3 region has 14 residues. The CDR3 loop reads CASSTDRGTDTQYF. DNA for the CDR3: TGCGCCAGCAGCACTGACAGGGGCACAGATACGCAGTATTTT.

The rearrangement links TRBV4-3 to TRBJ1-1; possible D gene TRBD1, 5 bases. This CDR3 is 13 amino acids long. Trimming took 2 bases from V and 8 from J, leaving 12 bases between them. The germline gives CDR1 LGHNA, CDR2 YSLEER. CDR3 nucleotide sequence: TGCGCCAGCAGCCAAATAAGGGGTAGCGAAGCTTTCTTT. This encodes CASSQIRGSEAFF.

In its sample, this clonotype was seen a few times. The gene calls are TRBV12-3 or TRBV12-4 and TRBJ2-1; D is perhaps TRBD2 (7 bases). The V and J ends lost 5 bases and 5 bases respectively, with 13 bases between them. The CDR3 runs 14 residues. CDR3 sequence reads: CASSRGGLDNEQFF. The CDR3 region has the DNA TGTGCCAGCAGTAGGGGGGGCCTAGACAATGAGCAGTTCTTC.